What follows describes a single T cell receptor (beta chain). What it binds is unknown. Isolated per sample were at least 6 million PBMCs. These data are taken from a study of blood T cells in healthy people across ages. Study outcomes and limitations: There was no known CMV status for donors, so expanded clonotype changes were possibly confounded.

Together with a sample-barcoded 5' primer, a J-beta primer mix was included in a second PCR lasting about 7 to 12 cycles. A template-switch adaptor with 12 random nucleotides tagged each cDNA molecule. TCRdb re-analysed the 5' RACE reads in MiXCR, keeping a single row per CDR3 protein. The sample consists of nearly 1 million distinct CDR3 sequences, about 51% of them appearing once. The CDR3 is made up of 14 amino acids. Per germline, CDR1 MGHRA and CDR2 YSYEKL. V was clipped by 0 bases and J by 6 bases, with 12 bases between them. V is TRBV4-1 and J is TRBJ2-7, with D perhaps being TRBD1 or TRBD2 (5 bases each). The sequenced material came from blood. The sequence came from an older woman in good health. The CDR3 reads CASSQERGTSEQYF. The CDR3 nucleotides read TGCGCCAGCAGCCAAGAGAGAGGGACCTCCGAGCAGTACTTC.